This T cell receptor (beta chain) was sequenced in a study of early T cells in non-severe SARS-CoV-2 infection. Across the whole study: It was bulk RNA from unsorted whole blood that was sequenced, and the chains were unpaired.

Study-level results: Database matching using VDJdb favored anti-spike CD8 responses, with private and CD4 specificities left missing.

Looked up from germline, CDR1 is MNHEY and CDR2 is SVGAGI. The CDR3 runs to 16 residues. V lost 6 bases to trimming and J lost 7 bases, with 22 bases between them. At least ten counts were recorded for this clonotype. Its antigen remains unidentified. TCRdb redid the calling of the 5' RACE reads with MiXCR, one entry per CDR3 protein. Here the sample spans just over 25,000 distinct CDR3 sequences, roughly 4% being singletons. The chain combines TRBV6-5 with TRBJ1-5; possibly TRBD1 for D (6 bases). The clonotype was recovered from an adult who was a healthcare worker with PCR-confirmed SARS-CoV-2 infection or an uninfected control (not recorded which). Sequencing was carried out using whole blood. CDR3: CASSPTGAASGQPQHF. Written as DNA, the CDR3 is TGTGCCAGCAGCCCGACGGGGGCCGCCTCGGGGCAGCCCCAGCATTTT.